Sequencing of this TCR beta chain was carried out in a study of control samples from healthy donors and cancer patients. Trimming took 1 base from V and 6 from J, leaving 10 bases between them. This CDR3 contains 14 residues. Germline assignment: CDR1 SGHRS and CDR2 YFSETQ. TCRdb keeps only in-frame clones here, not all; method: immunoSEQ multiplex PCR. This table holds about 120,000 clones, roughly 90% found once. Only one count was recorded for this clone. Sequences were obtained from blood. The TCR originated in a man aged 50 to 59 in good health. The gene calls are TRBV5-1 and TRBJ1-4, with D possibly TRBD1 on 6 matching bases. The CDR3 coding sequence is TGCGCCAGCAGCTTGAGGGGGGACTATGAAAAACTGTTTTTT. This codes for CASSLRGDYEKLFF.